This T cell receptor (beta chain) was captured by sequencing in a study of blood T cell repertoires in COVID-19. The authors' processing: Quantification of nucleated cells was approximated via reference gene primer amplification. TCRdb keeps only in-frame clones here, not all; method: immunoSEQ multiplex PCR. From that table come the V and J calls and clone size; the DNA was used to work out D and trimming. The sample shows around 200,000 clones, about 76% of them seen only once. Trimming at V came to 4 bases and at J to 5 bases, leaving 8 bases not matched to a gene. The germline V gene has CDR1 SGHRS and CDR2 YFSETQ. The CDR3 has 15 amino acids. Patients of the Seattle cohort, enrolled during active infection, were followed longitudinally.

The rearrangement uses TRBV5-1 and TRBJ2-3; 9 positions match TRBD2. The sequenced material came from peripheral blood. This clonotype originated in a woman between 40 and 50 years old with COVID-19, enrolled during active disease. As DNA, the CDR3 is TGCGCCAGCAGCCGGTCTAGCGGGGAGCAAGATACGCAGTATTTT. Translating it yields CASSRSSGEQDTQYF.